The rows below give T cell receptor beta chains drawn from one sample of a study of regulatory T cells in long-lasting Graves disease. TCRdb used MiXCR to reprocess the multiplex PCR reads, holding one entry per CDR3 protein. This sample has a few hundred thousand distinct CDR3 sequences, with about 23% found just once. Sequencing was performed on peripheral blood mononuclear cells (PBMCs), taken when the disease was refractory, from a patient treated with antithyroid drugs. The receptors originated from a woman aged 40 to 50 with Graves disease. Each CDR3 is given with its conserved first and last residue. D genes are given only for firm matches. Where a row states a size, it is once, few, many or the class of an expanded clone; other rows omit it.

TRBJ2-7 | NA | TRBV20-1 | NA | TGCAGGTCCGGACCCTACTCCTACGAGCAGTACTTC | CRSGPYSYEQYF
TRBJ2-7 | NA | TRBV4-1 | NA | TGCGCCAGCAGCCAAGGGCTAGCGACTACCTACGAGCAGTACTTC | CASSQGLATTYEQYF
TRBJ1-1 | NA | TRBV12-3/TRBV12-4 | many | TGTGCCAGCAGTTTAGCGGGGGTGAGAGTTGAAGCTTTCTTT | CASSLAGVRVEAFF
TRBJ1-3 | NA | TRBV28 | many | TGTGCCAGCAGTCCGGAGACAGCCTCTGGAAACACCATATATTTT | CASSPETASGNTIYF
TRBJ2-2 | NA | TRBV2 | many | TGTGCCAGCAGTGTTACCCCAGTGAGGGAGCTGTTTTTT | CASSVTPVRELFF
TRBJ2-7 | NA | TRBV20-1 | many | TGCAGTGCTAGGCCCGGGCCATTGAGGGGGTACGAGCAGTACTTC | CSARPGPLRGYEQYF
TRBJ2-7 | TRBD2 | TRBV6-2/TRBV6-3 | few | TGTGCCAGCAGTTACCCCGCGGGAGGGATATCCTACGAGCAGTACTTC | CASSYPAGGISYEQYF
TRBJ2-2 | TRBD2 | TRBV5-1 | NA | TGCGCCAGCAGCTTTTTGGCGGGAGTTCGAACCGGGGAGCTGTTTTTT | CASSFLAGVRTGELFF
TRBJ1-6 | NA | TRBV9 | few | TGTGCCAGCAGCGTAGAGCGGGACGGGTACAATTCACCCCTCCACTTT | CASSVERDGYNSPLHF
TRBJ2-1 | NA | TRBV6-4 | NA | TGTGCCATCAGGGATGGGGTCCACAATGAGCAGTTCTTC | CAIRDGVHNEQFF
TRBJ2-2 | NA | TRBV19 | NA | TGTGCCAGTAGTATACGGGATAAGGCCGGGGAGCTGTTTTTT | CASSIRDKAGELFF
TRBJ2-7 | NA | TRBV10-3 | once | TGTGCCATCAGTCCCCCGGGGGGCTTCTACGAGCAGTACTTC | CAISPPGGFYEQYF
TRBJ1-1 | NA | TRBV11-2 | many | TGTGCCAGCAGCTCCCTGTGGTACACTGAAGCTTTCTTT | CASSSLWYTEAFF
TRBJ2-6 | TRBD1 | TRBV15 | NA | TGTGCCACCAGCAGAGGACAGGGGCTCTCTGGGGCCAACGTCCTGACTTTC | CATSRGQGLSGANVLTF
TRBJ1-5 | TRBD1 | TRBV11-1 | many | TGTGCCAGCACCCAGAGGGGGCAGGGATGTCAGCCCCAGCATTTT | CASTQRGQGCQPQHF
TRBJ2-7 | NA | TRBV11-2 | NA | TGTGCCAGCAGTTACGGGAAGGGAAATTACGAGCAGTACTTC | CASSYGKGNYEQYF
TRBJ2-2 | NA | TRBV3-1 | NA | TGTGCCAGCAGCCAAGGAGTCGGTTCATTGTTTTTT | CASSQGVGSLFF
TRBJ2-7 | NA | TRBV20-1 | many | TGCAGTGCTACGGGACTCTCCTACGAGCAGTACTTC | CSATGLSYEQYF
TRBJ2-2 | TRBD2 | TRBV7-9 | NA | TGTGCCAGCAGCCATACTAGCGGGTATGCCGGGGAGCTGTTTTTT | CASSHTSGYAGELFF
TRBJ1-6 | TRBD1 | TRBV28 | NA | TGTGCCAGCCTACCGGGACAGGAAAATTCACCCCTCCACTTT | CASLPGQENSPLHF
TRBJ2-7 | TRBD1 | TRBV28 | NA | TGTGCCAGCAGTTTACCAGGGGGTACCTACGAGCAGTACTTC | CASSLPGGTYEQYF
TRBJ2-7 | TRBD2 | TRBV20-1 | few | TGCAGTGCTGCCCGAGCGGGAGTGCCGTCCTACGAGCAGTACTTC | CSAARAGVPSYEQYF
TRBJ2-6 | NA | TRBV2 | few | TGTGCCAGTGGTCTGGGGGAGAGGGCCAACGTCCTGGCTTTC | CASGLGERANVLAF
TRBJ1-3 | NA | TRBV28 | NA | TGTGCCAGCAGTTTGAGGGGGGTACGACAAAGAAACACCATATATTTT | CASSLRGVRQRNTIYF
TRBJ2-5 | TRBD2 | TRBV11-3 | many | TGTGCCAGCAGTTCTCGGACTAGCGGATATGAGACCCAGTACTTC | CASSSRTSGYETQYF
TRBJ2-1 | TRBD2 | TRBV2 | NA | TGTGCCAGCAACAATGGACTAGCGGGGTCCTACAATGAGCAGTTCTTC | CASNNGLAGSYNEQFF
TRBJ2-5 | TRBD2 | TRBV9 | few | TGTGCCAGCAGCCCAAGGGGGCTAGCGGGAGTGGAGACCCAGTACTTC | CASSPRGLAGVETQYF
TRBJ1-4 | NA | TRBV5-4 | few | TGTGCCAGCAGCTTGCAGAAGGGGGCTAATGAAAAACTGTTTTTT | CASSLQKGANEKLFF
TRBJ2-3 | TRBD2 | TRBV28 | NA | TGTGCCAGCAGTCCAGTTAGCGGGCCCACAGATACGCAGTATTTT | CASSPVSGPTDTQYF
TRBJ2-3 | NA | TRBV3-1 | once | TGTGCCAGCAGCCCCCACCTAATTCGGACAGGCACAGATACGCAGTATTTT | CASSPHLIRTGTDTQYF
TRBJ2-5 | NA | TRBV11-2 | NA | TGTGCCAGCAGCATCGGACATCTTGAGACCCAGTACTTC | CASSIGHLETQYF
TRBJ2-7 | NA | TRBV2 | once | TGTGGGTCTAGCGAAACCTACGAGCAGTACTTC | CGSSETYEQYF
TRBJ2-5 | TRBD2 | TRBV10-3 | many | TGTGCCATCAGTGATGTGGTGGCTAGCGGGAGAGCGTACCAAGAGACCCAGTACTTC | CAISDVVASGRAYQETQYF
TRBJ2-4 | NA | TRBV6-1 | few | TGTGCCAGCAGGGAGGGGGCGTCGGACATTCAGTACTTC | CASREGASDIQYF
TRBJ2-2 | NA | TRBV19 | NA | TGTGCCAGTAGCCGGGACCTTGCCGGGGAGCTGTTTTTT | CASSRDLAGELFF
TRBJ1-3 | NA | TRBV7-8 | NA | TGTGCCAGCAGCTTAGCGGTGGGGCTTAAGCGAAACACCATATATTTT | CASSLAVGLKRNTIYF
TRBJ2-7 | NA | TRBV10-3 | many | TGTGCCATCAGTGACCCCCCGGACCGCTACTCCTACGAGCAGTACTTC | CAISDPPDRYSYEQYF
TRBJ2-7 | NA | TRBV27 | NA | TGTGCCAGCAGTTGGTCCAAACCCTACGAGCAGTACTTC | CASSWSKPYEQYF
TRBJ2-7 | NA | TRBV4-1 | NA | TGCGCCAGCAGCCAAGTTAGGACGGATTGGGAGCAGTACTTC | CASSQVRTDWEQYF
TRBJ2-1 | TRBD2 | TRBV28 | NA | TGTGCCACCCGACTAGCGGAGAACAATGAGCAGTTCTTC | CATRLAENNEQFF
TRBJ2-2 | TRBD1 | TRBV7-9 | many | TGTGCCAGCAGCACCAAACGGACAGGAACCAACACCGGGGAGCTGTTTTTT | CASSTKRTGTNTGELFF
TRBJ2-5 | TRBD1 | TRBV11-2 | many | TGTGCCAGCAGCGGAAGGACAGGGAAAGAGACCCAGTACTTC | CASSGRTGKETQYF